Each of the 18 T cell receptor beta chains below was sequenced from the same sample in a study of blood T cell repertoires in COVID-19. Generated by immunoSEQ multiplex PCR, the TCRdb table keeps only in-frame clones and is missing some. The sample includes about 180,000 clones, approximately 85% seen only once; the top ten take 9.5% to 13%. Sequences were obtained from peripheral blood. The receptors derive from a human donor with active or convalescent COVID-19. The donor label of this sample is uncertain.

The table lists this clone with a count of one. V usage is TRBV27 and J usage is TRBJ2-7; TRBD2 matches at 9 bases. The CDR3 covers 15 residues. Losses at the gene ends were 8 bases for V and 6 bases for J; bases not matched to a gene: 14. Germline CDR1 is MNHEY and CDR2 is SMNVEV (reference sequence). Here the CDR3 reads CASRTGGGRVGEQYF. Here the CDR3 DNA reads TGTGCCAGCCGTACCGGTGGCGGGAGGGTCGGCGAGCAGTACTTC.

The chain is built from TRBV19 and TRBJ1-1; 9 bases are shared with TRBD1. The J segment lost 5 bases and the V segment lost 6 bases, leaving 7 bases of the junction unmatched. The CDR3 has 14 amino acids. The germline CDR1 and CDR2 sequences are LNHDA and SQIVND (reference sequence). The CDR3 protein is CASRGTGRGTEAFF. CDR3 sequence (DNA): TGTGCCAGTAGGGGGACAGGGCGGGGGACTGAAGCTTTCTTT.

The J gene is TRBJ2-2, the V gene TRBV4-2; 7 bases map to TRBD1. CDR1 is LGHNA and CDR2 is YNFKEQ in the germline V gene. V lost 5 bases and J lost 3; bases outside the gene matches: 9. The CDR3 is made up of 16 amino acids. The CDR3 loop is CASSTPGGRDTGELFF. In DNA form, the CDR3 reads TGTGCCAGCAGCACTCCAGGGGGTCGAGACACCGGGGAGCTGTTTTTT.

The chain couples TRBV6-2 or TRBV6-3 to TRBJ2-7, with D possibly being TRBD1 (6 bases). Germline values: CDR1 MNHEY, CDR2 SVGEGT. The V gene lost 5 bases and the J gene lost 1 base, with 15 bases spanning the gap. This CDR3 has 15 residues. CDR3 nucleotide sequence: TGTGCCAGCAGTACCATACTACAGGGATCCTACGAGCAGTACTTC. This codes for CASSTILQGSYEQYF.

Here the CDR3 reads CASSRGTSGNNEQFF. Written as DNA, the CDR3 is TGTGCCAGCTCACGAGGGACTAGCGGGAACAATGAGCAGTTCTTC. The chain recombines TRBV18 with TRBJ2-1, with TRBD2 matching 13 bases. The CDR3 length is 15 residues. Germline assignment: CDR1 KGHSH and CDR2 LQKENI. Germline trimming cut 4 bases from V and 5 bases from J; bases unmatched to any gene: 2.

This chain joins TRBV5-8 and TRBJ1-1; 11 nucleotides match TRBD1. Germline V CDR1 and CDR2: SGHTS, YDEGEE. V shed 5 bases, J shed 10 bases, and the junction held 10 bases outside the gene matches. The CDR3 is made up of 14 amino acids. The CDR3 DNA reads TGTGCCAGCAGTCTCCCCGGGACAGGGGGGATAGCTTTCTTT. It is translated as CASSLPGTGGIAFF.

The chain employs TRBV18 and TRBJ1-1; D perhaps matches TRBD1 (6 bases). This CDR3 has 16 residues. In germline, CDR1 is KGHSH, CDR2 LQKENI. The germline V and J ends were trimmed by 3 bases and 0 bases, with 14 bases remaining between them. CDR3 nucleotides: TGTGCCAGCTCACCCCCCAGGGGCCCCATGAACACTGAAGCTTTCTTT. Its protein product is CASSPPRGPMNTEAFF.

The rearrangement uses TRBV5-1 and TRBJ2-1; 10 positions match TRBD1. The V gene's germline CDR1 is SGHRS and CDR2 YFSETQ. The J segment lost 8 bases and the V segment lost 4 bases, leaving 3 bases of the junction unmatched. CDR3 length equals 13 residues. This CDR3 is CASSPGQGYEQFF. CDR3 in DNA: TGCGCCAGCAGCCCGGGACAGGGGTATGAGCAGTTCTTC.

Only a few counts were recorded for this clone. Additional DNA sequences in this sample encode the identical CDR3. The chain recombines TRBV3-1 (or the pseudogene TRBV3-2) with TRBJ2-3; 7 nucleotides match TRBD2. CDR1 LGHDT and CDR2 YNNKEL come from the germline V gene (reference sequence). The V and J ends lost 4 bases and 5 bases, in that order; junction bases with no gene match: 6. The CDR3 spans 14 residues. The CDR3 spells CASSLRLAGDTQYF. For the CDR3, the DNA is TGTGCCAGCAGCCTTCGACTAGCAGGAGATACGCAGTATTTT.

The rearrangement links TRBV6-2 or TRBV6-3 to TRBJ1-6; maybe TRBD1 (6 bases). The CDR3 has 18 residues. V shed 5 bases and J shed 0 bases, with 17 bases lying between them. In germline, CDR1 is MNHEY, CDR2 SVGEGT. The CDR3 sequence is CASSATGFQSSYNSPLHF. CDR3 DNA sequence: TGTGCCAGCAGTGCGACAGGTTTCCAGAGCTCCTATAATTCACCCCTCCACTTT.

The chain employs TRBV6-1 and TRBJ1-1; 9 positions match TRBD1. The CDR3 length is 15 residues. V was clipped by 2 bases and J by 4 bases; unmatched bases: 5. CDR1 is MNHNS and CDR2 is SASEGT in the germline V gene. CDR3 sequence reads: CASSERDRDSTEAFF. The CDR3 nucleotides read TGTGCCAGCAGTGAAAGGGACAGGGATAGCACTGAAGCTTTCTTT.

The chain employs TRBV21-1 and TRBJ2-7; the D call of TRBD1 is as the table states it, not checked on the DNA. TRBV21-1 is noted as a pseudogene. CDR3 length: 16 amino acids. The CDR3 region has the DNA TGTGCCAGCAGCAAAGAAGGGTCAGGGGGTTCCTACGAGCAGTACTTC. This sequence encodes CASSKEGSGGSYEQYF.

The chain recombines TRBV5-6 with TRBJ2-7; D is perhaps TRBD2 (6 bases). The V gene lost 4 bases and the J gene lost 3 bases, with 20 bases spanning the gap. The CDR3 extends over 16 amino acids. CDR1 is SGHDT and CDR2 is YYEEEE in the germline V gene. The CDR3 here is CASSPTSGERVYEQYF. CDR3 sequence (DNA): TGTGCCAGCAGCCCCACTTCGGGGGAACGGGTCTACGAGCAGTACTTC.

The CDR3 loop is CSTLVGYTDTQYF. The CDR3 region has the DNA TGCAGCACCCTAGTGGGTTACACAGATACGCAGTATTTT. This chain connects TRBV29-1 to TRBJ2-3; unclear D gene. CDR1 and CDR2 (germline): SQVTM, ANQGSEA. The CDR3 spans 13 residues. The V end lost 8 bases, the J end lost 2 bases, and 14 bases lay between the germline ends.

The chain combines TRBV6-5 with TRBJ2-3; 9 bases match TRBD1. CDR1 and CDR2 (germline): MNHEY, SVGAGI. V lost 9 bases to trimming and J lost 5 bases; unmatched junction nucleotides: 9. The CDR3 is 14 residues long. CDR3 DNA sequence: TGTGCCAGTACCGGGACAGGGCTCGTAGATACGCAGTATTTT. Translated, it gives CASTGTGLVDTQYF.

The rearrangement links TRBV7-9 to TRBJ1-1; possibly TRBD1 for D (5 bases). This CDR3 region has 13 residues. Germline loops: CDR1 SEHNR, CDR2 FQNEAQ (reference sequence). V was clipped by 8 bases and J by 4 bases, with 14 bases between them. The CDR3 region is CASRGTVITEAFF. The CDR3 bases are TGTGCCAGCCGGGGGACGGTAATCACTGAAGCTTTCTTT. Drawing the rest from reference TRBV7-9 and TRBJ1-1, the complete variable domain is DTGVSQNPRHKITKRGQNVTFRCDPISEHNRLYWYRQTLGQGPEFLTYFQNEAQLEKSRLLSDRFSAERPKGSFSTLEIQRTEQGDSAMYLCASRGTVITEAFFGQGTRLTVV.

The genes are TRBV6-5 and TRBJ1-1, with TRBD1 matching 10 bases. Germline V gene lookup returns CDR1 MNHEY and CDR2 SVGAGI. Germline trimming cut 6 bases from V and 1 base from J; bases unmatched to any gene: 2. This CDR3 region has 14 residues. The CDR3: CASRRDRGNTEAFF. In nucleotides, the CDR3 is TGTGCCAGCAGACGGGACAGGGGGAACACTGAAGCTTTCTTT.

In DNA form, the CDR3 reads TGTGCCGTCAGAGGGGACAGCAGCACAGATACGCAGTATTTT. Its protein product is CAVRGDSSTDTQYF. The chain links TRBV6-5 to TRBJ2-3, with 7 bases identical to TRBD1. The CDR3 spans 14 residues. Germline V gene lookup returns CDR1 MNHEY and CDR2 SVGAGI. Germline trimming cut 11 bases from V and 0 bases from J; bases unmatched to any gene: 8.